Below, one T cell receptor (beta chain) is given with its context. These data belong to a study of early T cells in non-severe SARS-CoV-2 infection. TCRdb independently ran MiXCR on the 5' RACE reads; one entry per CDR3 protein. The table lists about 76,000 distinct CDR3 sequences, around 12% of them singletons. After removal of 1 base from V and 0 bases from J, the junction contained 8 bases not matched to a gene. CDR1 and CDR2 (germline): SGHVS, FQNEAQ. The length of the CDR3 is 18 residues. The TCR was taken from an adult who was a healthcare worker with PCR-confirmed SARS-CoV-2 infection or an uninfected control (not recorded which). The chain recombines TRBV7-8 with TRBJ1-5, with 8 bases matching TRBD1. Sequences were obtained from whole blood. The CDR3 region has the DNA TGTGCCAGCAGCTTAGAGGCAAGGACAGGGCTTAGCAATCAGCCCCAGCATTTT. Its protein product is CASSLEARTGLSNQPQHF.